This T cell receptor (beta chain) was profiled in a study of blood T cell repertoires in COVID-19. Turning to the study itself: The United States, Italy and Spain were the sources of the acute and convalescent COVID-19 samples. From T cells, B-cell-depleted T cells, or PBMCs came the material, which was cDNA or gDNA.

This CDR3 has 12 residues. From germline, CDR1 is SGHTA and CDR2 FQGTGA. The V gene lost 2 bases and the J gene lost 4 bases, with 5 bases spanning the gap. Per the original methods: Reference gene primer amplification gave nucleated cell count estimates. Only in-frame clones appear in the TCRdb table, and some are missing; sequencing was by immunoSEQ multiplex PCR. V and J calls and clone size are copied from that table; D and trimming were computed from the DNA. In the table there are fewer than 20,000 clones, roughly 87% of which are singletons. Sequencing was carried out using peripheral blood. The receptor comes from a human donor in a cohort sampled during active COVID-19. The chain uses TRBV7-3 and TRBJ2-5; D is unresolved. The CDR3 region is CASSLSSETQYF. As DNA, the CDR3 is TGTGCCAGCAGCTTATCTTCAGAGACCCAGTACTTC. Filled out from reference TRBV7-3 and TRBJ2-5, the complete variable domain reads GAGVSQTPSNKVTEKGKYVELRCDPISGHTALYWYRQSLGQGPEFLIYFQGTGAADDSGLPNDRFFAVRPEGSVSTLKIQRTERGDSAVYLCASSLSSETQYFGPGTRLLVL.